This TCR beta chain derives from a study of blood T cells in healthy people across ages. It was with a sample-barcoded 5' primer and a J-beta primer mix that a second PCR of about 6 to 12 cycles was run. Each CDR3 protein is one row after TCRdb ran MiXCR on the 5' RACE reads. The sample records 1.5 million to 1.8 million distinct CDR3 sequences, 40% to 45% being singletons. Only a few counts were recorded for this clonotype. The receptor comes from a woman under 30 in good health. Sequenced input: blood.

CDR3 DNA sequence: TGCAGTGCTAGAGATGCGGGTTCACGCTATGGCTACACCTTC. It specifies CSARDAGSRYGYTF. The chain couples TRBV20-1 to TRBJ1-2; the D is unclear. V lost 0 bases, J lost 4 bases, and 12 bases lay in between. The CDR3 sequence is 14 residues long. CDR1 is DFQATT, CDR2 SNEGSKA, per germline (reference sequence).